Presented here are 18 T cell receptor beta chains from one specimen sequenced in a study of T cell repertoires in cytomegalovirus infection. These receptors have no identified antigens. TCRdb independently ran MiXCR on the reads; one entry per CDR3 protein. Among 250,000 to 300,000 distinct CDR3 sequences, roughly 21% were seen once, and the ten largest hold under 25%. The sample here was cultured PBMCs, taken from culture after CMV antigen stimulation. These receptors were obtained from a human donor in good health (CMV status not recorded). Some clones in this sample may be carry-over from other donors' samples.

The chain recombines TRBV7-2 with TRBJ2-2, with D maybe TRBD1 (6 bases). The CDR3 spans 16 residues. With 5 bases removed from V and 2 bases from J, the gap between germline ends came to 15 bases. CDR1 and CDR2 (germline): SGHTA, FQGNSA. In nucleotides, the CDR3 is TGTGCCAGCAGCGGATACAGGGCTATTAACACCGGGGAGCTGTTTTTT. Translation gives CASSGYRAINTGELFF.

The table lists this clonotype with a few counts. This chain joins TRBV6-5 and TRBJ1-1; D call uncertain. V was cut by 7 bases and J by 1 base, with 13 bases left in between. The CDR3 is 14 residues long. The germline V gene has CDR1 MNHEY and CDR2 SVGAGI. CDR3 nucleotide sequence: TGTGCCAGCACCGGCGGACGGTGGAACACTGAAGCTTTCTTT. Protein sequence: CASTGGRWNTEAFF.

This rearrangement joins TRBV5-4 to TRBJ2-7, with D possibly being TRBD1 (5 bases). CDR1 and CDR2 from the germline V gene are SGHNT and YYREEE (reference sequence). This CDR3 comprises 16 residues. Trimming took off 1 base at V and 1 base at J, with 15 bases between the two ends. DNA of the CDR3: TGTGCCAGCAGCTTGAGGTCGACAGTTCAGTCCTACGAGCAGTACTTC. Translation gives CASSLRSTVQSYEQYF.

This clonotype has just a few counts. V and J are TRBV20-1 and TRBJ2-5, with D possibly TRBD1 on 5 matching bases. The CDR3 covers 13 residues. Trimming removed 5 bases at V and 4 bases at J, with 14 bases between. The germline CDR1 and CDR2 sequences are DFQATT and SNEGSKA (reference sequence). The CDR3: CSAPWGRGETQYF. The CDR3 DNA follows: TGCAGTGCTCCCTGGGGTAGGGGAGAGACCCAGTACTTC.

This clonotype has just a few counts. This chain connects TRBV7-6 to TRBJ2-4, with a weak D call TRBD2 (5 bases). CDR1 is SGHVS and CDR2 is FNYEAQ in the germline V gene. V lost 2 bases and J 0 bases, leaving 8 bases between the germline ends. The CDR3 contains 15 residues. The CDR3 DNA follows: TGTGCCAGCAGCTTACTAGCAGAAGCCAAAAACATTCAGTACTTC. Its translation: CASSLLAEAKNIQYF.

In DNA form, the CDR3 reads TGTGCTAGTGGTTTGGCGCTAGCGGGAGCCCGCCAAGAGACCCAGTACTTC. This gives the protein CASGLALAGARQETQYF. The genes are TRBV12-5 and TRBJ2-5; TRBD2 agrees at 10 bases. This CDR3 comprises 17 residues. CDR1 and CDR2 from the germline V gene are LGHNT and FRNRAP. Losses at the gene ends were 1 base for V and 1 base for J; bases not matched to a gene: 6.

The J gene is TRBJ2-1, the V gene TRBV11-3; the D gene could be TRBD1 or TRBD2 (6 bases each). CDR3 size: 14 residues. The V end was cut by 4 bases, the J end by 6 bases, with 13 bases between. Germline CDR1 and CDR2: SGHNT and YENEEA. In DNA, the CDR3 is TGTGCCAGCAGCTGGCCGGGGGCGGGCAATGAGCAGTTCTTC. Encoded protein: CASSWPGAGNEQFF.

In this sample, this clonotype turned up a few times. As DNA, the CDR3 is TGCGCCAGCAGCCAAGAGTCACAGTACTATGGCTACACCTTC. It is translated as CASSQESQYYGYTF. The chain uses TRBV4-1 and TRBJ1-2; D gene uncertain. Per germline, CDR1 MGHRA and CDR2 YSYEKL. Trimming shortened V by 0 bases and J by 3 bases, and 8 bases separated the two germline ends. There are 14 residues in the CDR3.

This clonotype was found a few times. The chain carries TRBV7-8 and TRBJ2-5; TRBD2 might be the D (6 bases). Germline CDR1 and CDR2: SGHVS and FQNEAQ. The CDR3 has 13 amino acids. Between the trimmed V and J ends, which lost 3 bases and 5 bases, there was a span of 10 bases. CDR3 sequence (DNA): TGTGCCAGCAGCTTCGCGGGAATGGAGACCCAGTACTTC. Protein: CASSFAGMETQYF.

This clonotype was seen only a few times. This sequence joins TRBV19 and TRBJ1-5; 9 nucleotides match TRBD1. Per germline, CDR1 LNHDA and CDR2 SQIVND (reference sequence). CDR3 length equals 14 residues. Trimming took 8 bases from V and 3 from J; bases not matched to a gene: 5. CDR3 coding DNA: TGTGCCAGTGCGGACAGGGGATTCAATCAGCCCCAGCATTTT. Encoded protein: CASADRGFNQPQHF.

V is TRBV25-1 and J is TRBJ1-2, with unresolved D. V lost 1 base and J 2 bases, leaving 5 bases between the germline ends. The CDR3 totals 13 residues. Germline lookup yields CDR1 MGHDK and CDR2 SYGVNS. The CDR3 coding sequence is TGTGCCAGCAGTGAATGGGAGAACTATGGCTACACCTTC. This codes for CASSEWENYGYTF.

This clonotype was detected only a few times. The CDR3 spells CASSPRLAGEETQYF. CDR3 DNA sequence: TGTGCCAGCAGCCCTAGACTAGCGGGAGAAGAGACCCAGTACTTC. The genes are TRBV5-6 and TRBJ2-5; 12 bases agree with TRBD2. Losses at the gene ends were 4 bases for V and 3 bases for J; bases not matched to a gene: 4. Per germline, CDR1 SGHDT and CDR2 YYEEEE. The CDR3 consists of 15 residues.

V and J are TRBV12-3 or TRBV12-4 and TRBJ1-3, with TRBD1 matching over 7 bases. This CDR3 region has 14 residues. V lost 7 bases, J lost 4 bases, and 7 bases stayed unmatched. CDR3 sequence: CASTPGQPGNTIYF. The CDR3 DNA reads as TGTGCCAGCACCCCGGGACAGCCCGGAAACACCATATATTTT.

This chain joins TRBV12-3 or TRBV12-4 and TRBJ1-1; 7 bases agree with TRBD1. CDR3 length: 13 residues. With V trimmed by 5 bases and J by 3 bases, 3 bases remained unmatched. CDR3 sequence: CASSTGVDTEAFF. The DNA for the CDR3 is TGTGCCAGCAGTACAGGGGTTGACACTGAAGCTTTCTTT.

The chain carries TRBV9 and TRBJ2-2, with D hard to call. CDR1 SGDLS and CDR2 YYNGEE come from the germline V gene. V lost 3 bases to trimming and J lost 7 bases, with 7 bases between them. The CDR3 sequence is 12 residues long. The CDR3 DNA sequence: TGTGCCAGCAGCGCCCTGATCGGGGAGCTGTTTTTT. Its translation: CASSALIGELFF. The variable domain in full, completed from reference TRBV9 and TRBJ2-2, reads DSGVTQTPKHLITATGQRVTLRCSPRSGDLSVYWYQQSLDQGLQFLIQYYNGEERAKGNILERFSAQQFPDLHSELNLSSLELGDSALYFCASSALIGELFFGEGSRLTVL.

At least ten counts were recorded for this clonotype. The chain recombines TRBV4-3 with TRBJ2-3; D is possibly TRBD2 (5 bases). V was trimmed by 3 bases and J by 5 bases, leaving 9 bases between them. Germline V gene sequence: CDR1 LGHNA, CDR2 YSLEER. There are 13 residues in the CDR3. The CDR3, as DNA: TGCGCCAGCAGCCAGTCCCGGGGAGATACGCAGTATTTT. Its translation: CASSQSRGDTQYF.

The chain links TRBV3-1 to TRBJ2-1, with 9 bases matching TRBD2. CDR3 length equals 16 residues. Germline loops: CDR1 LGHDT, CDR2 YNNKEL (reference sequence). Germline trimming cut 1 base from V and 12 bases from J; bases unmatched to any gene: 13. The DNA for the CDR3 is TGTGCCAGCAGCCAAGTTAGCGGGAGTATCGGGGGTGGGCAGTTCTTC. Translated: CASSQVSGSIGGGQFF.

This chain uses TRBV24-1 with TRBJ2-7; 10 nucleotides agree with TRBD2. The CDR3 is made up of 18 amino acids. The germline V gene encodes CDR1 KGHDR and CDR2 SFDVKD. V was clipped by 4 bases and J by 3 bases; unmatched bases: 14. The CDR3 loop is CATSDDRAASGSIYEQYF. Written as DNA, the CDR3 is TGTGCCACCAGTGACGACAGGGCGGCTAGCGGGAGTATCTACGAGCAGTACTTC.